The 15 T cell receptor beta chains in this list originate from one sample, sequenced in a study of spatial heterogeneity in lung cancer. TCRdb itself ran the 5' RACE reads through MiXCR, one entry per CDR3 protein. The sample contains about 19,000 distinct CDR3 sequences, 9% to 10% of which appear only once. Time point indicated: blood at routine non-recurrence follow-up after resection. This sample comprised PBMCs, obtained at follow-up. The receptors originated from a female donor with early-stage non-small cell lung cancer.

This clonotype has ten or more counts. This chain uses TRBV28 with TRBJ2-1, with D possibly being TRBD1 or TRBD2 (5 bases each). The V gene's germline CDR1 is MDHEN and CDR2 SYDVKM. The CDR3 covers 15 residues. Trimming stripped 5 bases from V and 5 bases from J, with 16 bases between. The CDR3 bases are TGTGCCAGCAGTGGGGCGAGTGGGGGTAACAATGAGCAGTTCTTC. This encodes CASSGASGGNNEQFF.

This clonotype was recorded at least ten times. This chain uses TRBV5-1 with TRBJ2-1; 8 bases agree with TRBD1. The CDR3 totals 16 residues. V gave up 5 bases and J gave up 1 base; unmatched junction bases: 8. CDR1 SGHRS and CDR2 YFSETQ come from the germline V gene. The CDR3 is CASSQQGDLSYNEQFF. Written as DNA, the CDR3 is TGCGCCAGCAGTCAACAGGGGGATCTTTCCTACAATGAGCAGTTCTTC.

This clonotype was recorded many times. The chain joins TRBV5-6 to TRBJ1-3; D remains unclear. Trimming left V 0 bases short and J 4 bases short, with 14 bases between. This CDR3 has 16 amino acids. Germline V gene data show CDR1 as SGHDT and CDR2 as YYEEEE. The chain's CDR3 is CASSLALGKTGNTIYF. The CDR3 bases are TGTGCCAGCAGCTTGGCCCTTGGGAAAACCGGAAACACCATATATTTT.

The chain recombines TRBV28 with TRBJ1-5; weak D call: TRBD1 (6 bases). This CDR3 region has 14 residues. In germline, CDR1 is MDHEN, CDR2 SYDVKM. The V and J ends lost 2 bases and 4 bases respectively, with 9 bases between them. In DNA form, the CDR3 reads TGTGCCAGCAGTTTAACAGGGCGGAATCAGCCCCAGCATTTT. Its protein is CASSLTGRNQPQHF. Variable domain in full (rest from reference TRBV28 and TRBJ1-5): DVKVTQSSRYLVKRTGEKVFLECVQDMDHENMFWYRQDPGLGLRLIYFSYDVKMKEKGDIPEGYSVSREKKERFSLILESASTNQTSMYLCASSLTGRNQPQHFGDGTRLSIL.

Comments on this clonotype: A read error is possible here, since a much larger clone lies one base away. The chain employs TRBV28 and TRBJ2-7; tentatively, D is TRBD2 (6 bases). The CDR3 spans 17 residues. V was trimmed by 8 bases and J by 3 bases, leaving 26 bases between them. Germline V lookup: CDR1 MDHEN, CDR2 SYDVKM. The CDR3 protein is CASGRPVGGASYYEQYF. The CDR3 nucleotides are TGTGCCAGCGGTCGACCCGTAGGAGGGGCCAGCTACTACGAGCAGTACTTC.

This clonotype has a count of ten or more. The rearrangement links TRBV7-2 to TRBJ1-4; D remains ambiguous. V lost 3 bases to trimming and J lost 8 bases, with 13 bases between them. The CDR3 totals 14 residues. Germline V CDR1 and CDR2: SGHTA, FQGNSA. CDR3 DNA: TGTGCCAGCAGCTTCGGTGCGGGGATGGAAAAACTGTTTTTT. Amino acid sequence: CASSFGAGMEKLFF.

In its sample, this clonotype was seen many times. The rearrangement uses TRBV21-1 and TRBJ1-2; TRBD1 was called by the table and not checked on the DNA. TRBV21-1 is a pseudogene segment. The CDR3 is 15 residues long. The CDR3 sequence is CASGFGGQGDYGYTF. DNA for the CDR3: TGTGCCAGCGGATTCGGTGGACAGGGGGACTATGGCTACACCTTC.

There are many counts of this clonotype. CDR3 protein: CASSLQWTGVTEAFF. The CDR3 DNA is TGCGCCAGCAGCTTGCAGTGGACAGGGGTTACTGAAGCTTTCTTT. The gene calls are TRBV5-1 and TRBJ1-1; 9 nucleotides align to TRBD1. The V gene's germline CDR1 is SGHRS and CDR2 YFSETQ. Trimming at V came to 1 base and at J to 5 bases, leaving 6 bases not matched to a gene. There are 15 residues in the CDR3.

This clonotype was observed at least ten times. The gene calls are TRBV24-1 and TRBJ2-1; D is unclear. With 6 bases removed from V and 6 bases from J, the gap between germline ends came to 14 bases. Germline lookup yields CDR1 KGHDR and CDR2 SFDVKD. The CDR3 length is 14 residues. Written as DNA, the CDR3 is TGTGCCACCAGTAGGTGGGATACCATCAATGAGCAGTTCTTC. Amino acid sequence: CATSRWDTINEQFF.

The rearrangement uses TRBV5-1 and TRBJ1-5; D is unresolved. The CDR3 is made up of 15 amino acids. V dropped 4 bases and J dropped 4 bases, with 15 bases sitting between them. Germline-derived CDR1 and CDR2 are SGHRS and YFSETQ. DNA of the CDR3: TGCGCCAGCAGCCCCGAAGGGCGGGGTAATCAGCCCCAGCATTTT. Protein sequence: CASSPEGRGNQPQHF.

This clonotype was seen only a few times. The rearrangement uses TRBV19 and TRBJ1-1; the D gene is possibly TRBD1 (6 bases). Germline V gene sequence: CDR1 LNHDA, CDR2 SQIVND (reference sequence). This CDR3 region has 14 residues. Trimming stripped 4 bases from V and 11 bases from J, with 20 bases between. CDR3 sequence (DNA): TGTGCCAGTAGTACCCTCCACACAGGGAATCGGGCTTTCTTT. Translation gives CASSTLHTGNRAFF.

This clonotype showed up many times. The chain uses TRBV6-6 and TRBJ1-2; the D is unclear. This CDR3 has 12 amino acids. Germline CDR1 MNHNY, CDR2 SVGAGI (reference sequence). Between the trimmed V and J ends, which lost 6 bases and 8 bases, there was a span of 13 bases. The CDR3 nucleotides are TGTGCCAGCAGCCCACTACTCTACGGCTACACCTTC. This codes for CASSPLLYGYTF.

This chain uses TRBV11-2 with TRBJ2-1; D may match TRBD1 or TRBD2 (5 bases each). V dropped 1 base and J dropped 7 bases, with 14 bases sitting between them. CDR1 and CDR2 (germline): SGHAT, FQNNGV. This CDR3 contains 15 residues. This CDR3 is CASSLGGWSRNEQFF. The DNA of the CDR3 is TGTGCCAGCAGCTTAGGGGGGTGGAGTAGGAATGAGCAGTTCTTC.

Here the CDR3 reads CASSRRQVPYGYTF. The CDR3 DNA is TGCGCCAGCAGCAGAAGGCAGGTCCCCTATGGCTACACCTTC. The chain links TRBV23-1 to TRBJ1-2, with D uncertain. TRBV23-1 is filed as an ORF, its function uncertain. The V end was cut by 6 bases, the J end by 4 bases, with 15 bases between. The CDR3 loop spans 14 amino acids.

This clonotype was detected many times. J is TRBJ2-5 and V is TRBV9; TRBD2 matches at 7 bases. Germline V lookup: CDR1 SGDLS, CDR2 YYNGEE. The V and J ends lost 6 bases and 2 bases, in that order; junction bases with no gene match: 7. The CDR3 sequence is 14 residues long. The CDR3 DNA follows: TGTGCCAGCACTCGAGGGAGGGGTCAAGAGACCCAGTACTTC. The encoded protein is CASTRGRGQETQYF.